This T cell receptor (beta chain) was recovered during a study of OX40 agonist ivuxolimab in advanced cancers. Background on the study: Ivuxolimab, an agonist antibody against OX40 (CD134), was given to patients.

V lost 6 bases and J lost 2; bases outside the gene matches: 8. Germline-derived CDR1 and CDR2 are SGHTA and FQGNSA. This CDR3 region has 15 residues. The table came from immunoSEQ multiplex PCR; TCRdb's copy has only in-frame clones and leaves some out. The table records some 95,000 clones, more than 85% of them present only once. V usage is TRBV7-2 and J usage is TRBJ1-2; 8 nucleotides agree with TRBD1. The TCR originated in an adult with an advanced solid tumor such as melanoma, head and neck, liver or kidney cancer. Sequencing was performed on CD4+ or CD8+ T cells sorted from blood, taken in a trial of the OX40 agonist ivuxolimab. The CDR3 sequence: CASRQSGQGNYGYTF. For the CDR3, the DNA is TGTGCCAGCAGACAGTCCGGACAGGGCAACTATGGCTACACCTTC.